The 8 T cell receptor beta chains below were found in one sample sequenced in a study of cytomegalovirus exposure and HLA in healthy donors. Using immunoSEQ multiplex PCR, the repertoire was profiled, and TCRdb retains in-frame clones only, with some absent. The sample lists about 98,000 clones; 87% were seen once. Sequenced input: PBMCs. Receptor source: a woman aged 25 to 39 in good health and CMV-seronegative.

This rearrangement joins TRBV28 to TRBJ2-7; a weak D match, TRBD2 (5 bases). This CDR3 is 14 amino acids long. The V gene's germline CDR1 is MDHEN and CDR2 SYDVKM. Trimming removed 2 bases at V and 3 bases at J, with 11 bases between. CDR3 nucleotide sequence: TGTGCCAGCAGTTTAAGACTGGCGGGCTACGAGCAGTACTTC. Amino acids: CASSLRLAGYEQYF.

The chain joins TRBV14 to TRBJ2-2, with TRBD2 as a possible D gene (6 bases). V lost 0 bases and J 14 bases, leaving 13 bases between the germline ends. The CDR3 covers 13 residues. CDR1 and CDR2 (germline): SGHDN, FVKESK. The CDR3 DNA sequence: TGTGCCAGCAGCCAAGAGCTTCGGGGGAAACTGTTTTTT. It is translated as CASSQELRGKLFF.

This sequence joins TRBV5-1 and TRBJ2-1, with 7 bases that match TRBD2. The CDR3 runs 15 residues. Germline V gene sequence: CDR1 SGHRS, CDR2 YFSETQ. V lost 0 bases to trimming and J lost 8 bases; unmatched junction nucleotides: 8. Written as DNA, the CDR3 is TGCGCCAGCAGCTTGGTACGGGAGGTGGTAGATGAGCAGTTCTTC. Amino acid sequence: CASSLVREVVDEQFF.

V and J are TRBV7-7 and TRBJ2-3, with D unresolved. This CDR3 is 15 amino acids long. V was shortened by 1 base and J by 2 bases, with 10 bases between the two germline ends. CDR1 SSHAT and CDR2 FNYEAQ come from the germline V gene (reference sequence). The chain's CDR3 is CASSLGDTTTDTQYF. CDR3 DNA sequence: TGTGCCAGCAGCTTAGGAGACACGACCACAGATACGCAGTATTTT.

V and J are TRBV11-2 and TRBJ2-3; 10 nucleotides agree with TRBD2. The V gene end was trimmed by 5 bases and the J gene end by 6 bases; junction bases not matched to a gene: 11. Germline CDR1 SGHAT, CDR2 FQNNGV. The CDR3 extends over 16 amino acids. The CDR3: CASSNSGGIVRDTQYF. CDR3 sequence (DNA): TGTGCCAGCAGCAATAGCGGGGGGATTGTGAGGGATACGCAGTATTTT. Combining the CDR3 with reference TRBV11-2 and TRBJ2-3 gives the whole variable domain EAGVAQSPRYKIIEKRQSVAFWCNPISGHATLYWYQQILGQGPKLLIQFQNNGVVDDSQLPKDRFSAERLKGVDSTLKIQPAKLEDSAVYLCASSNSGGIVRDTQYFGPGTRLTVL.

The genes are TRBV12-5 and TRBJ1-5; 10 nucleotides agree with TRBD1. Germline V CDR1 and CDR2: LGHNT, FRNRAP. The V segment lost 1 base and the J segment 3 bases; nucleotides outside the gene matches: 3. The CDR3 covers 16 residues. The CDR3: CASGLATGGYNQPQHF. The CDR3 DNA follows: TGTGCTAGTGGTTTGGCGACAGGGGGCTACAATCAGCCCCAGCATTTT.

V is TRBV9 and J is TRBJ2-4; 7 nucleotides line up with TRBD2. Germline CDR1 and CDR2: SGDLS and YYNGEE. V gave up 0 bases and J gave up 0 bases; unmatched junction bases: 6. The CDR3 is made up of 17 amino acids. The CDR3 DNA is TGTGCCAGCAGCGTAGATCCCCCGGGGGGAGCCAAAAACATTCAGTACTTC. Translated, it gives CASSVDPPGGAKNIQYF.

V is TRBV7-3 and J is TRBJ2-2; TRBD2 matches at 10 bases. The V and J ends lost 4 bases and 6 bases, in that order; junction bases with no gene match: 14. This CDR3 spans 18 amino acids. Germline CDR1 reads SGHTA; CDR2 reads FQGTGA. For the CDR3, the DNA is TGTGCCAGCAGCTCAGCGACTAGCGGGCCTACTCATTCCGGGGAGCTGTTTTTT. It specifies CASSSATSGPTHSGELFF.